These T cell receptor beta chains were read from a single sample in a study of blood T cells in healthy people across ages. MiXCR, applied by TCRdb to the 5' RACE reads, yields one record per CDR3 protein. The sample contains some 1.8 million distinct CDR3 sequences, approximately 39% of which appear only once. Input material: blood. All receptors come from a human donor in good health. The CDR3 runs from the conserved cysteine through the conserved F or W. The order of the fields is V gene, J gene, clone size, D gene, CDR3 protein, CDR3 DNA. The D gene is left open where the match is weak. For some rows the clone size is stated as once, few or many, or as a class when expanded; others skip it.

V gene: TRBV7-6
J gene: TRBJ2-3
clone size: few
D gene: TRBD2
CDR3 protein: CASSLKLAGTQYF
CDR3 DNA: TGTGCCAGCAGCTTGAAACTAGCGGGTACGCAGTATTTT

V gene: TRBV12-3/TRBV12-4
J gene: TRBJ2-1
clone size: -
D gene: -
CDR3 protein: CASTGLGADEQFF
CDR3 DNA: TGTGCCAGCACCGGGTTAGGAGCTGATGAGCAGTTCTTC

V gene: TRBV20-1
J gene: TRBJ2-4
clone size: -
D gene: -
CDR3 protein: CSAPGVEQSERQYF
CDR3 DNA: TGCAGTGCCCCGGGAGTCGAACAAAGCGAACGGCAGTACTTC

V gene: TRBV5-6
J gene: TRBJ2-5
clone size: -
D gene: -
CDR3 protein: CASSATGFEQETQYF
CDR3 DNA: TGTGCCAGCAGCGCAACAGGGTTCGAGCAAGAGACCCAGTACTTC

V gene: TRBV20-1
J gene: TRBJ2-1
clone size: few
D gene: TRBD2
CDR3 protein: CSARRTSPLGEQFF
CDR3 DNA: TGCAGTGCTAGACGGACTAGCCCTCTCGGAGAGCAGTTCTTC

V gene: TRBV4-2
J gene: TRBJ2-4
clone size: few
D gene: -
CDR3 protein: CASSQDQNPRSGKNIQYF
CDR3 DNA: TGTGCCAGCAGCCAAGACCAGAACCCCCGGTCGGGTAAAAACATTCAGTACTTC

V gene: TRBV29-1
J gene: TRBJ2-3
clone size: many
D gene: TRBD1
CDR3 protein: CSVDGTGGTDTQYF
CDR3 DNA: TGCAGCGTTGATGGGACAGGGGGCACAGATACGCAGTATTTT

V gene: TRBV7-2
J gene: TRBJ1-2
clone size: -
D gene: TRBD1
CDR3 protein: CASSEGQGSSGYGYTF
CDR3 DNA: TGTGCCAGCAGTGAAGGACAGGGATCATCCGGGTATGGCTACACCTTC

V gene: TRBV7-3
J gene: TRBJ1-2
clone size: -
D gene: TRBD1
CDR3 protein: CASSLTRDRGLGYGYTF
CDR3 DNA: TGTGCCAGCAGCTTAACGAGAGACAGGGGGTTAGGCTATGGCTACACCTTC

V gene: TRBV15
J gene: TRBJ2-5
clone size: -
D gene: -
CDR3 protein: CATHDSRQETQYF
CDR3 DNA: TGTGCCACCCACGACAGTAGACAAGAGACCCAGTACTTC

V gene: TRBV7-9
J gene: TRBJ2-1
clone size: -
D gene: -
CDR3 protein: CASSLGSSPQFF
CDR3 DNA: TGTGCCAGCAGCTTAGGGAGTTCCCCCCAGTTCTTC

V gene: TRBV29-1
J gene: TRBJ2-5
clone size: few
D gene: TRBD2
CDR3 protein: CSVGMVRLAGGRETQYF
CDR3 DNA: TGCAGCGTTGGAATGGTGCGACTAGCGGGGGGCCGGGAGACCCAGTACTTC

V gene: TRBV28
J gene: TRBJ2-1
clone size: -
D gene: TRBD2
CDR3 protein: CASSLHRTAGSYNEQFF
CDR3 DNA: TGTGCCAGCAGTTTACATCGTACAGCGGGGTCTTACAATGAGCAGTTCTTC

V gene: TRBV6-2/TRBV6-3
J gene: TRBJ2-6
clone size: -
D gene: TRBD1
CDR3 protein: CASSYFPTGVASGANVLTF
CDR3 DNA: TGTGCCAGCAGTTACTTTCCGACAGGGGTAGCTTCTGGGGCCAACGTCCTGACTTTC

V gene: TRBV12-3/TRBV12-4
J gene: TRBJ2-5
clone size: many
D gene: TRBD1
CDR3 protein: CASSQTGKEETQYF
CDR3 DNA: TGTGCCAGCAGTCAGACAGGGAAGGAAGAGACCCAGTACTTC

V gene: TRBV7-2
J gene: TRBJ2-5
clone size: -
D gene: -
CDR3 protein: CASSRGATYQETQYF
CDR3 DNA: TGTGCCAGCTCGCGGGGCGCCACCTATCAAGAGACCCAGTACTTC

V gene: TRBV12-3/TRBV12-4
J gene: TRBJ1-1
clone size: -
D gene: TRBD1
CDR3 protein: CASRARAGGLEAFF
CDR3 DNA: TGTGCCAGCAGGGCCCGGGCAGGGGGCCTTGAAGCTTTCTTT

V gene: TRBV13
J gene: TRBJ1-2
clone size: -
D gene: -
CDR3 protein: CASSLFETYGYTF
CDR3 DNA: TGTGCCAGCAGCTTATTCGAAACCTATGGCTACACCTTC

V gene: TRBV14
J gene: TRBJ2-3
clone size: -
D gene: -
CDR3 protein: CASSHRQAEDTQYF
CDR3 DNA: TGTGCCAGCAGCCATCGCCAGGCCGAAGATACGCAGTATTTT

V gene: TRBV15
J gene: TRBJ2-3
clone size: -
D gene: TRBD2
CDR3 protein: CATSTRLAGSPTDTQYF
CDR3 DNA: TGTGCCACCAGCACGAGACTAGCGGGCAGCCCCACAGATACGCAGTATTTT

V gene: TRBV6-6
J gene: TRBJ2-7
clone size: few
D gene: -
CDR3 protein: CASTLGGSYEQYF
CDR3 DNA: TGTGCCAGCACCTTGGGGGGCTCCTACGAGCAGTACTTC

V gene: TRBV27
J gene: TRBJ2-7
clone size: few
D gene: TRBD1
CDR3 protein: CASSLYPTGDGERRQYF
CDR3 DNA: TGTGCCAGCAGTTTATACCCCACAGGGGACGGGGAAAGAAGGCAGTACTTC

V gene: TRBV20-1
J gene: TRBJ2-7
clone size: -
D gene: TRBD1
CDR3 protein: CSASDPTGIGYEQYF
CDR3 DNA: TGCAGTGCTAGTGACCCGACAGGGATAGGCTACGAGCAGTACTTC

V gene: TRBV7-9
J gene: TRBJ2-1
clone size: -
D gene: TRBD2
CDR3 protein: CASSGPKTSGGAYYNEQFF
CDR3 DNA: TGTGCCAGCAGCGGCCCTAAGACTAGCGGGGGGGCGTATTACAATGAGCAGTTCTTC

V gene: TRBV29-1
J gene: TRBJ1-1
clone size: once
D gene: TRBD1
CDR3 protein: CSGLTGGSANTEAFF
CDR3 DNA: TGCAGCGGCCTGACAGGGGGCTCAGCGAACACTGAAGCTTTCTTT

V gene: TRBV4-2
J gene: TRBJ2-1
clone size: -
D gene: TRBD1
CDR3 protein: CASTGIGQGGNEQCF
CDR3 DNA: TGTGCCAGCACGGGGATCGGACAGGGAGGCAATGAGCAGTGCTTC

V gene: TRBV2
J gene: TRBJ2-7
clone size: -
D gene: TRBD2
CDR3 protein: CASSAGTSGATYEQYF
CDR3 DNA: TGTGCCAGCAGCGCCGGGACTAGCGGGGCCACCTACGAGCAGTACTTC

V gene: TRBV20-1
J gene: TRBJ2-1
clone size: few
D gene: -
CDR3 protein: CSAGASGPYNEQFF
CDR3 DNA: TGCAGTGCTGGCGCCAGCGGACCCTACAATGAGCAGTTCTTC

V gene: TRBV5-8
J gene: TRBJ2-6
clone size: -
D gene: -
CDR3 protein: CASSHEFGRGASGANVLTF
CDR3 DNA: TGTGCCAGCAGCCATGAGTTTGGACGGGGGGCCTCTGGGGCCAACGTCCTGACTTTC

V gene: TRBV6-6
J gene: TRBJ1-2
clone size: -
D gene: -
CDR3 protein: CASSEGVIYGHTF
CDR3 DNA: TGTGCCAGCAGCGAGGGGGTCATCTATGGCCACACCTTC

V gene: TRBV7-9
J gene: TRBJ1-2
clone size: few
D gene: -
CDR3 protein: CASSLDGPDGYTF
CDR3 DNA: TGTGCCAGCAGCTTAGACGGGCCCGATGGCTACACCTTC

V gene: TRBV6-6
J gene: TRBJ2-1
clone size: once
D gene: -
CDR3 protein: CASSPFGGENEQFF
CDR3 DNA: TGTGCCAGCAGCCCCTTTGGAGGGGAGAATGAGCAGTTCTTC

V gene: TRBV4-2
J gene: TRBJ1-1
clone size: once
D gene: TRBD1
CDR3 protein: CASSQQTGGNTEAFF
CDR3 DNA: TGTGCCAGCAGTCAACAAACAGGGGGAAACACTGAAGCTTTCTTT

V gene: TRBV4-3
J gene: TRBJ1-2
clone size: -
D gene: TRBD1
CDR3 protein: CASSQDGTGLLSYGYTF
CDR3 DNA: TGCGCCAGCAGCCAAGATGGGACAGGGCTCCTAAGCTATGGCTACACCTTC

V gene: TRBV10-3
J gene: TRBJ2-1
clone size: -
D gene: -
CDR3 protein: CAISEPRNSYNEQFF
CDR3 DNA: TGTGCCATCAGTGAGCCGCGGAACTCCTACAATGAGCAGTTCTTC

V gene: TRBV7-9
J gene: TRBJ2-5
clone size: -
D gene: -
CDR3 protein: CASSLFYPVRMGGETQYF
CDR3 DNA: TGTGCCAGCAGCTTATTTTACCCGGTGCGGATGGGTGGGGAGACCCAGTACTTC

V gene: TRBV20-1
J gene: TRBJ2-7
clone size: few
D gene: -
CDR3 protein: CSAIRGRDEQYF
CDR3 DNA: TGCAGTGCTATCAGGGGTCGGGACGAGCAGTACTTC

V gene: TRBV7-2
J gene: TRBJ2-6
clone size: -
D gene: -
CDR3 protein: CASSLRGASSGANVLTF
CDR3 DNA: TGTGCCAGCAGCTTAAGAGGGGCCAGCTCTGGGGCCAACGTCCTGACTTTC

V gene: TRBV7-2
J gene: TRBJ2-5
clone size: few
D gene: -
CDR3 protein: CASRVGGSASETQYF
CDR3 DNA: TGTGCCAGCAGGGTCGGGGGATCCGCCAGTGAGACCCAGTACTTC

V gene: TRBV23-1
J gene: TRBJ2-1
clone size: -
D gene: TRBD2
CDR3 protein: CASSQRRGGLAHNEQFF
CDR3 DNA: TGCGCCAGCAGTCAACGTAGGGGGGGACTAGCACACAATGAGCAGTTCTTC

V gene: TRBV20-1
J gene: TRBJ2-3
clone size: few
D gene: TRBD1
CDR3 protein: CSAWDSGSTDTQYF
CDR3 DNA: TGCAGTGCTTGGGACAGTGGAAGCACAGATACGCAGTATTTT

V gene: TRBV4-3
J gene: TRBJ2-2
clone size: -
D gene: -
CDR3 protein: CASSRRRGSDTGELFF
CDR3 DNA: TGCGCCAGCAGCCGAAGGAGGGGTAGCGACACCGGGGAGCTGTTTTTT

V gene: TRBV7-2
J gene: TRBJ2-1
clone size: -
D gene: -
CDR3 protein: CASSFWAAGFGYNEQFF
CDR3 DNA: TGTGCCAGCAGCTTTTGGGCGGCCGGGTTCGGCTACAATGAGCAGTTCTTC

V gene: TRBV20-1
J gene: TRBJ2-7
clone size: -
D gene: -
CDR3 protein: CSAIYTATYEQYF
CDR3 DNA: TGCAGTGCTATTTACACGGCAACCTACGAGCAGTACTTC

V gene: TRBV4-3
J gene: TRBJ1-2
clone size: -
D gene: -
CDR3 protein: CASSHPDPRHGYTF
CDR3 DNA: TGCGCCAGCAGCCATCCGGACCCGAGGCATGGCTACACCTTC